Listed below are T cell receptor beta chains from one sample, sequenced in a study of T cell responses to AZD1222 COVID-19 vaccine. Generated by immunoSEQ multiplex PCR, the TCRdb table keeps only in-frame clones and is missing some. Among some 110,000 clones, roughly 87% were seen once, and the ten largest hold 5%. The sequences come from peripheral blood, collected on day 0 of AZD1222 vaccination. Receptors originate from an adult in good health. Each CDR3 is given with its conserved first and last residue. The D gene is left open where the match is weak. Clone size is given for some rows only: seen once, a few or many times, or a class if the clone is expanded.

TRBJ2-7	TRBV11-3	NA	NA	TGTGCCAGCAGCTTAGCCCAGGGGGGGTTAAACGAGCAGTACTTC	CASSLAQGGLNEQYF
TRBJ1-1	TRBV2	NA	TRBD1	TGTGCCAGCGGCGGGACAGGGTCGCCCACTGAAGCTTTCTTT	CASGGTGSPTEAFF
TRBJ2-7	TRBV19	NA	TRBD2	TGTGCCAGTACCCCAGGGCCCAGACTAGCGAGAGTGGGTTACGAGCAGTACTTC	CASTPGPRLARVGYEQYF
TRBJ2-7	TRBV5-4	few	NA	TGTGCCAGCAGCTTAAGTTGGGCAGGGGACGCCGAGCAGTACTTC	CASSLSWAGDAEQYF
TRBJ1-3	TRBV10-3	NA	TRBD1	TGTGCCATCACAAAACAGGGGGCAGCGGATGGAAACACCATATATTTT	CAITKQGAADGNTIYF
TRBJ1-2	TRBV19	few	TRBD1	TGTGCCAGTAGTACGCCGACAGGGGACTATGGCTACACCTTC	CASSTPTGDYGYTF
TRBJ1-1	TRBV19	NA	NA	TGTGCCAGTAGTATTTGGGCCACAGCAAACACTGAAGCTTTCTTT	CASSIWATANTEAFF
TRBJ2-5	TRBV2	few	NA	TGTGCCAGCGATAGCAACACCCAGTACTTC	CASDSNTQYF
TRBJ2-1	TRBV27	NA	NA	TGTGCCAGCAGTCCCCGGGAAGGAGGGGTTACCAATGAGCAGTTCTTC	CASSPREGGVTNEQFF
TRBJ2-5	TRBV7-6	NA	NA	TGTGCCAGCAGCTTAGCTCGGACCCTAGTCACAGAGACCCAGTACTTC	CASSLARTLVTETQYF
TRBJ1-3	TRBV19	NA	NA	TGTGCCAGTAGTCCGGTCGCAGTCGCATCCGTCGGAAACACCATATATTTT	CASSPVAVASVGNTIYF
TRBJ2-3	TRBV5-1	NA	NA	TGCGCCAGCAGCTTGAGGGGGGTTCGCACAGATACGCAGTATTTT	CASSLRGVRTDTQYF
TRBJ1-6	TRBV6-2/TRBV6-3	NA	NA	TGTGCCAGCAGTTACTCGAAGGTGTCCACCTATAATTCACCCCTCCACTTT	CASSYSKVSTYNSPLHF
TRBJ1-1	TRBV5-5	once	NA	TGTGCCAGCAGCCCGGTCCCGAACACTGAAGCTTTCTTT	CASSPVPNTEAFF
TRBJ1-1	TRBV4-3	NA	NA	TGCGCCAGCAGCCAAGATCGACGAATGGGGCAAGCTTTCTTT	CASSQDRRMGQAFF
TRBJ2-2	TRBV7-2	few	NA	TGTGCCAGCAGCTTAGTAGGGCAAGCTAACGGGGAGCTGTTTTTT	CASSLVGQANGELFF
TRBJ2-5	TRBV2	NA	NA	TGTGCCAGCTCTACAGTTAGAGAGACCCAGTACTTC	CASSTVRETQYF
TRBJ1-1	TRBV9	NA	NA	TGTGCCAGCAGCATCATGACAGGTCGTACTGAAGCTTTCTTT	CASSIMTGRTEAFF
TRBJ2-5	TRBV5-4	NA	TRBD2	TGTGCCAGCAGCTTGGGGACTAGCGGGGTCCAAGAGACCCAGTACTTC	CASSLGTSGVQETQYF
TRBJ1-4	TRBV4-1	NA	NA	TGCGCCAGCAGCCAAAACGACGACCTGGTTGAAAAACTGTTTTTT	CASSQNDDLVEKLFF
TRBJ1-4	TRBV5-6	once	TRBD1	TGTGCCAGCAGCGGCACCCCACAGGGGGCGCAGGAAAAACTGTTTTTT	CASSGTPQGAQEKLFF
TRBJ2-3	TRBV19	NA	NA	TGTGCCAGTAGTATCGGCAGGTTCACAGATACGCAGTATTTT	CASSIGRFTDTQYF
TRBJ1-2	TRBV12-3/TRBV12-4	NA	NA	TGTGCCAGCTCTAACAGGCTTGGCTACACCTTC	CASSNRLGYTF
TRBJ1-3	TRBV9	NA	NA	TGTGCCAGCAGCGCCCAACTAGCGGGGAGCACCATATATTTT	CASSAQLAGSTIYF
TRBJ1-6	TRBV12-5	once	NA	TGTGCTAGTGGCCAGCAGGGGAATTCACCCCTCCACTTT	CASGQQGNSPLHF
TRBJ1-2	TRBV9	NA	NA	TGTGCCAGCAGCGTAGCTACAGGGCAGGATGGCTACACCTTC	CASSVATGQDGYTF
TRBJ2-1	TRBV7-2	NA	TRBD2	TGTGCCAGCAGCTTAGCATTGAGCGGGGGGTCCAGCGGTGGTGAGCAGTTCTTC	CASSLALSGGSSGGEQFF
TRBJ1-5	TRBV19	NA	NA	TGTGCCAGTAGTGTCGAAGGCGCCGGACTAAATCAGCCCCAGCATTTT	CASSVEGAGLNQPQHF
TRBJ1-2	TRBV29-1	NA	NA	TGCAGCGCCGCTGGACAGATTTCAAGGGGCTACACCTTC	CSAAGQISRGYTF
TRBJ1-2	TRBV19	NA	NA	TGTGCCAGTAGAGAGGACGGGGCCATCTATGGCTACACCTTC	CASREDGAIYGYTF
TRBJ1-2	TRBV19	NA	NA	TGTGCCAGTACCCTTTCCGCGGGGACACGGCTCTATGGCTACACCTTC	CASTLSAGTRLYGYTF
TRBJ2-2	TRBV9	NA	NA	TGTGCCAGCAGCGTAGCCCCCTGGCAATCGAACACCGGGGAGCTGTTTTTT	CASSVAPWQSNTGELFF
TRBJ1-2	TRBV23-1	NA	TRBD1	TGCGCCAGCAGCCTCAGGGCGCAGGGGGCTTACTATGGCTACACCTTC	CASSLRAQGAYYGYTF
TRBJ1-2	TRBV13	NA	NA	TGTGCCAGCAGCTCCTGGGGGGCAATCAATACAGGTGGCTACACCTTC	CASSSWGAINTGGYTF
TRBJ1-2	TRBV7-2	few	TRBD1	TGTGCCAGCAGCTCAAGGACAGGGGTAGGGTGGGGCTACACCTTC	CASSSRTGVGWGYTF
TRBJ1-6	TRBV5-4	NA	NA	TGTGCCAGCAGCTTGGACGTCTCCTATAATTCACCCCTCCACTTT	CASSLDVSYNSPLHF
TRBJ1-6	TRBV4-1	NA	TRBD1	TGCGCCAGCAGCCATGACCGGGACAGGGCTAATTCACCCCTCCACTTT	CASSHDRDRANSPLHF
TRBJ2-7	TRBV7-2	once	TRBD1	TGTGCCAGCAGCAAGGGACAGCTCTACGAGCAGTACTTC	CASSKGQLYEQYF
TRBJ1-6	TRBV30	NA	NA	TGTGCCTCAGAAGGGGACAATAAGTCACCCCTCCACTTT	CASEGDNKSPLHF
TRBJ1-2	TRBV6-5	NA	TRBD1	TGTGCCAGCAGTTACTCGGGACAGGTGGGGCATGGCTACACCTTC	CASSYSGQVGHGYTF
TRBJ2-7	TRBV5-1	NA	NA	TGCGCCAGCAGCCTGACCGGGGTTTATCGCCACGAGCAGTACTTC	CASSLTGVYRHEQYF
TRBJ2-3	TRBV14	NA	NA	TGTGCCAGCAGCCCTACCACAGATACGCAGTATTTT	CASSPTTDTQYF
TRBJ1-4	TRBV7-9	once	NA	TGTGCCAGCAGCTTATCGCAGGGAGGGGAAAAACTGTTTTTT	CASSLSQGGEKLFF
TRBJ2-7	TRBV5-1	NA	NA	TGCGCCAGCAGCTTATACACGGCTTCCCCCAGCTCCTACGAGCAGTACTTC	CASSLYTASPSSYEQYF
TRBJ2-4	TRBV10-3	NA	NA	TGTGCCATCAGTGAGTCGACAGATCAAAACATTCAGTACTTC	CAISESTDQNIQYF
TRBJ2-7	TRBV7-2	once	NA	TGTGCCAGCCGTGACTTGGGCTACGAGCAGTACTTC	CASRDLGYEQYF
TRBJ1-3	TRBV18	NA	NA	TGTGCCAGCTCACTTCAGGGACGAGCTGGAAACACCATATATTTT	CASSLQGRAGNTIYF
TRBJ1-2	TRBV27	NA	NA	TGTGCCAGCAGTTTACGCCAGGGACGCCCAGACTATGGCTACACCTTC	CASSLRQGRPDYGYTF
TRBJ2-3	TRBV19	few	NA	TGTGCCAGTAGTACCCACCCTCAGACTACGCAGTATTTT	CASSTHPQTTQYF
TRBJ1-5	TRBV19	NA	TRBD1	TGTGCCAGTAGTATAGGACAGGGGGCTCAGCCCCAGCATTTT	CASSIGQGAQPQHF
TRBJ1-1	TRBV29-1	NA	NA	TGCAGCGTTGACTATGAGAACACTGAAGCTTTCTTT	CSVDYENTEAFF
TRBJ1-2	TRBV7-9	NA	TRBD1	TGTGCCAGCAGCTTATCCGGGACAGGGGCGCTTGGCTACACCTTC	CASSLSGTGALGYTF
TRBJ2-1	TRBV7-2	NA	NA	TGTGCCAGCAGCGTAGGAAACCTTAACAATGAGCAGTTCTTC	CASSVGNLNNEQFF